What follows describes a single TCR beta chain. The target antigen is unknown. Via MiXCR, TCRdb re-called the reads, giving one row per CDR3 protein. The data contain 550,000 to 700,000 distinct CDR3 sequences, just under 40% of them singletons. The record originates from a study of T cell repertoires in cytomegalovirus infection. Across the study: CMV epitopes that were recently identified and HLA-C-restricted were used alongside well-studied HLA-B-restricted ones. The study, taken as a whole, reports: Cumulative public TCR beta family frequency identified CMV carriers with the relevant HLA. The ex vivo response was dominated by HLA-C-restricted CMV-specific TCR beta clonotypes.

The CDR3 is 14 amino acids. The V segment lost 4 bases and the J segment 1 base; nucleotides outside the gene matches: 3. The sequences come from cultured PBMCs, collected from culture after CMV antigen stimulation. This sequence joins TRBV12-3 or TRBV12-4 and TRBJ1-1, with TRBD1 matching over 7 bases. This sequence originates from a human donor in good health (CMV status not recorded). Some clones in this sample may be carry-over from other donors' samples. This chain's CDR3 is CASSYHRGNTEAFF. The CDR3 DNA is TGTGCCAGCAGTTATCACAGGGGGAACACTGAAGCTTTCTTT.